This T cell receptor (beta chain) was recorded in a study of blood T cells in healthy people across ages. Overall study results and limits: Expanded clonotype changes were possibly confounded by unknown donor CMV status. No conclusive comparison of naive versus antigen-experienced cells was possible with unsorted PBMCs. Aged donors had fewer naive CD4+ cells and lower diversity than long-lived donors.

A remark on this clonotype: Its antigen is not identified.

The second PCR ran about 6 to 12 cycles with a sample-barcoded 5' primer and J-beta primers. TCRdb recomputed calls from the 5' RACE reads with MiXCR, one row per CDR3 protein. The data show about 570,000 distinct CDR3 sequences, 25% to 30% seen once. Trimming removed 0 bases from V and 3 bases from J, with 11 bases in between. Per the germline V gene, CDR1 is DFQATT and CDR2 is SNEGSKA (reference sequence). This CDR3 region has 14 residues. Caucasian, healthy and from Russia, the donors were aged between 6 and 90. Material for sequencing was blood. This chain uses TRBV20-1 with TRBJ2-5, with D possibly being TRBD2 (6 bases). The origin of this receptor is a woman in her seventies in good health. The CDR3 DNA follows: TGCAGTGCTAGAGATCGCCGGGGGAAAGAGACCCAGTACTTC. The encoded protein is CSARDRRGKETQYF.